Here is one TCR beta chain with its context. Its antigen is unidentified. As the sequencing template, cDNA was produced by extracting RNA and reverse transcribing it. Some clones are missing from TCRdb's copy, which holds only in-frame ones; the method was immunoSEQ multiplex PCR. The sample contains about 180,000 clones, about 55% of which appear only once. The data originate from a study of CD8+ T cells in alopecia areata. In the study overall: Those patients who were treated received oral tofacitinib, which was given at 5 to 10 mg twice daily for moderate-to-severe alopecia areata. Treated patients received severity scores based on the percentage of scalp area affected. Notes on the study in general: Because one nonresponder was included, the link of baseline CD8+ expansion to response is considered uncertain. With tofacitinib ongoing, many expanded lesional clones persisted in both scalp and blood.

CDR3 size: 14 residues. Germline trimming cut 5 bases from V and 6 bases from J; bases unmatched to any gene: 7. Germline loops: CDR1 GTSNPN, CDR2 SVGIG (reference sequence). Treatment: oral pan-JAK inhibitor, 5-10 mg twice daily. V and J are TRBV30 and TRBJ2-2, with 9 bases that match TRBD1. The clonotype comes from a human donor with alopecia areata. The specimen comprised CD8+ T cells sorted from blood, sampled at week 24, from a patient treated with tofacitinib. CDR3 protein: CAWYPGQGPGELFF. In DNA, the CDR3 is TGTGCCTGGTACCCGGGACAGGGTCCCGGGGAGCTGTTTTTT.